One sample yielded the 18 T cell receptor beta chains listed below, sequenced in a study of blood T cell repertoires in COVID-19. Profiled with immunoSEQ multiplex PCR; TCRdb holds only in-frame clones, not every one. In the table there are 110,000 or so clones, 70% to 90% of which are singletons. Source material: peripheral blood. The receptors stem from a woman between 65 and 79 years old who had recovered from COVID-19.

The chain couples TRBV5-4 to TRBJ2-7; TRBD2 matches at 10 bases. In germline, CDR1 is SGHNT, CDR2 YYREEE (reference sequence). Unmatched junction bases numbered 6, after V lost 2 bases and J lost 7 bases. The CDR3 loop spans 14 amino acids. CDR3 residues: CASSFSGGPGEQYF. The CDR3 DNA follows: TGTGCCAGCAGCTTTAGCGGGGGGCCGGGGGAGCAGTACTTC.

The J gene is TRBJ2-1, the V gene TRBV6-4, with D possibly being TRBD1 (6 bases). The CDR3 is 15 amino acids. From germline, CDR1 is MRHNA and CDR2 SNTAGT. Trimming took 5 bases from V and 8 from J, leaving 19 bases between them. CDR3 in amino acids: CASSNQGGERYEQFF. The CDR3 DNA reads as TGTGCCAGCAGTAATCAAGGGGGTGAACGGTATGAGCAGTTCTTC.

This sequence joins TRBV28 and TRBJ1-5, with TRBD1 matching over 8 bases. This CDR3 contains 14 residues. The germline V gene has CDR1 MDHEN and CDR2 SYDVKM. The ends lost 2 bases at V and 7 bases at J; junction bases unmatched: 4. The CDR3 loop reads CASSLRTGNQPQHF. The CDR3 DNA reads TGTGCCAGCAGTTTAAGGACAGGGAACCAGCCCCAGCATTTT.

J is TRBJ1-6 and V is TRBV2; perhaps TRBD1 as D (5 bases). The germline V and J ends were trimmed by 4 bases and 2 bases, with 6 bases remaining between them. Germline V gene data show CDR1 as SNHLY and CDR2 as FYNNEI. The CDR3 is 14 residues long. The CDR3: CASSVQAYNSPLHF. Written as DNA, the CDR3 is TGTGCCAGCAGTGTACAGGCCTATAATTCACCCCTCCACTTT.

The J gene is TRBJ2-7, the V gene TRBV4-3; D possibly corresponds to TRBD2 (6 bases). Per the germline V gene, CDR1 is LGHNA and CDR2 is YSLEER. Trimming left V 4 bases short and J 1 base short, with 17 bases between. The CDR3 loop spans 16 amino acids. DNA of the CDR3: TGCGCCAGCAGCCGGATTAGCGGAGCTCCTTCCTACGAGCAGTACTTC. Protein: CASSRISGAPSYEQYF.

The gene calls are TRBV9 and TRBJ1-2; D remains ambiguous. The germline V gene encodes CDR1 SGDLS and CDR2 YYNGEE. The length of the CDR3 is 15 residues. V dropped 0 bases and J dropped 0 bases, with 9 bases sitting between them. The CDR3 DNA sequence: TGTGCCAGCAGCGTAGTCCCCTCTACTAACTATGGCTACACCTTC. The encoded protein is CASSVVPSTNYGYTF.

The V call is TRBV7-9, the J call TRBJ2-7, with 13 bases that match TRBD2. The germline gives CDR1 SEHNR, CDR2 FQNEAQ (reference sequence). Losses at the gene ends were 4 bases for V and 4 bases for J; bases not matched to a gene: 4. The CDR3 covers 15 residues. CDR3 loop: CASSSGLAGMYEQYF. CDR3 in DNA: TGTGCCAGCAGCTCGGGACTAGCGGGAATGTACGAGCAGTACTTC.

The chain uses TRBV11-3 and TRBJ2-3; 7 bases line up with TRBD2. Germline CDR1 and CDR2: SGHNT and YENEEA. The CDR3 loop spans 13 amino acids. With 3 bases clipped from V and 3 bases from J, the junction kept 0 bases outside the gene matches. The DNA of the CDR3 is TGTGCCAGCAGCTTCGGGAGGACAGATACGCAGTATTTT. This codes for CASSFGRTDTQYF. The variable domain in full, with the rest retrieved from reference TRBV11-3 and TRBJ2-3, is EAGVVQSPRYKIIEKKQPVAFWCNPISGHNTLYWYLQNLGQGPELLIRYENEEAVDDSQLPKDRFSAERLKGVDSTLKIQPAELGDSAVYLCASSFGRTDTQYFGPGTRLTVL.

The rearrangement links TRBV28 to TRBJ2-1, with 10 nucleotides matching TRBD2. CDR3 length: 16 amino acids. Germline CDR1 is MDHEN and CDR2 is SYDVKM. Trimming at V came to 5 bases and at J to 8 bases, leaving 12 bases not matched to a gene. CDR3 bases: TGTGCCAGCAGTCCCCTGGCTAGCGGGAGAAGCGATGAGCAGTTCTTC. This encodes CASSPLASGRSDEQFF.

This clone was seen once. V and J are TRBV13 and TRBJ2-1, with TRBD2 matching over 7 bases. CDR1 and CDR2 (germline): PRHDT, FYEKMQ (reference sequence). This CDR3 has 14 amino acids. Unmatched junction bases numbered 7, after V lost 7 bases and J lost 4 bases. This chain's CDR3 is CASTRSGNYNEQFF. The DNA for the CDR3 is TGTGCCAGCACCCGAAGCGGGAATTACAATGAGCAGTTCTTC.

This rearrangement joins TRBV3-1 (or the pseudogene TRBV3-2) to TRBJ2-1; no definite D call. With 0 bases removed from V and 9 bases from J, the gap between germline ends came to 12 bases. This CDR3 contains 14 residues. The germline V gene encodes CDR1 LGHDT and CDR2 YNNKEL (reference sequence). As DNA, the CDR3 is TGTGCCAGCAGCCAAGATCCGCAGGTAGGTGAGCAGTTCTTC. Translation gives CASSQDPQVGEQFF.

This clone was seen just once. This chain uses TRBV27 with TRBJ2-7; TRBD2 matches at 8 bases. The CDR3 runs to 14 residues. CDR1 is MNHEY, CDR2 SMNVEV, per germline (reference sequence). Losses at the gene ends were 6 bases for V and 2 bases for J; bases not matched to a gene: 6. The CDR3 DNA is TGTGCCAGCAGGGGACTAGGGGGGGCCTACGAGCAGTACTTC. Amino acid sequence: CASRGLGGAYEQYF.

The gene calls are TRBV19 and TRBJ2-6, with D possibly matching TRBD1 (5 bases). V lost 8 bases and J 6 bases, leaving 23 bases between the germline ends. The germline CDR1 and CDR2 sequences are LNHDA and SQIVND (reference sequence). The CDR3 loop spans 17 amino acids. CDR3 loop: CASAGYRGTWVANVLTF. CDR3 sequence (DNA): TGTGCCAGTGCCGGGTATAGGGGTACCTGGGTGGCCAACGTCCTGACTTTC.

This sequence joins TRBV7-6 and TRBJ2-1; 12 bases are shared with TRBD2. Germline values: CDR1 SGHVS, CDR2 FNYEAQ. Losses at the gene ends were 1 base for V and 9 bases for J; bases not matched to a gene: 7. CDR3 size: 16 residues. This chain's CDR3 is CASSLGGPGLAGEQFF. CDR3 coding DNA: TGTGCCAGCAGCTTAGGCGGTCCGGGACTAGCGGGTGAGCAGTTCTTC.

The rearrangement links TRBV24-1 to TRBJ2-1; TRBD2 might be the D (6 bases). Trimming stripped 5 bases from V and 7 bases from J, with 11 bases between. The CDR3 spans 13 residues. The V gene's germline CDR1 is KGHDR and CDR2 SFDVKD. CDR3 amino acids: CATSGDRGNEQFF. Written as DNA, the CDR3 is TGTGCCACCAGTGGGGACCGGGGGAATGAGCAGTTCTTC.

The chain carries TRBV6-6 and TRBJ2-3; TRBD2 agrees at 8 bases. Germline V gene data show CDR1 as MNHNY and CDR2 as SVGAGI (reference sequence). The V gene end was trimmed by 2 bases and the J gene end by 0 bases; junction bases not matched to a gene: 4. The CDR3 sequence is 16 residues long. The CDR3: CASSYGRGVSTDTQYF. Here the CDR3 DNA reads TGTGCCAGCAGTTACGGGCGGGGGGTAAGCACAGATACGCAGTATTTT.

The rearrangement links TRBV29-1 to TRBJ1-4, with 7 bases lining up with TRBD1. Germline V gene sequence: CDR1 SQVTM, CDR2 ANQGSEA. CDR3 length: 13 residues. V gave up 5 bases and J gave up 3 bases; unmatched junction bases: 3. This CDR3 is CSVRQGSNEKLFF. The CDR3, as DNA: TGCAGCGTTCGACAGGGTTCTAATGAAAAACTGTTTTTT. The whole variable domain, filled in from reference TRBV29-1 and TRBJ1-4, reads SAVISQKPSRDICQRGTSLTIQCQVDSQVTMMFWYRQQPGQSLTLIATANQGSEATYESGFVIDKFPISRPNLTFSTLTVSNMSPEDSSIYLCSVRQGSNEKLFFGSGTQLSVL.

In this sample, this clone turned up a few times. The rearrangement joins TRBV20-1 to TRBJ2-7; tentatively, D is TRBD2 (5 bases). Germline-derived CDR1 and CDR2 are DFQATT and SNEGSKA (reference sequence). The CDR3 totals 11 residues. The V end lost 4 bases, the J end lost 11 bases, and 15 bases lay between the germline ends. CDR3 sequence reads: CSATRRVEEYF. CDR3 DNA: TGCAGTGCTACCCGACGGGTGGAGGAGTACTTC.